This T cell receptor beta chain was captured in a study of CD8+CD57+ T cells in acquired aplastic anemia. Background on the study: Sorting CD4+ and CD8+ cells gave DNA averaging about 2.9 ug.

CDR3 and TCR beta VDJ profiling relied on genomic DNA as the template. TCRdb recomputed calls from the reads with MiXCR, one row per CDR3 protein. Of about 220,000 distinct CDR3 sequences in the sample, around 46% are singletons; the top ten hold roughly 8%. This clonotype showed up many times. CDR1 and CDR2 from the germline V gene are ENHRY and SYGVKD. Between the trimmed V and J ends, which lost 4 bases and 1 base, there was a span of 13 bases. The CDR3 has 15 amino acids. Those patients picked for sequencing had displayed CD8+CD57+ cell expansion on flow cytometry. Blood came from patients not yet given any therapy.

The sequenced material came from sorted CD4+, CD8+, or CD8+CD57+ T cells (not recorded which) from PBMCs. This sequence was found in a human donor with aplastic anemia. The J gene is TRBJ1-2, the V gene TRBV10-3; D is uncertain. DNA of the CDR3: TGTGCCATCAGTGGCCGTGGTCAGGATAACTATGGCTACACCTTC. It encodes CAISGRGQDNYGYTF.